This entry lists 10 T cell receptor beta chains sequenced from one sample in a study of cytomegalovirus exposure and HLA in healthy donors. Using immunoSEQ multiplex PCR, the repertoire was profiled, and TCRdb retains in-frame clones only, with some absent. The profile shows around 250,000 clones, around 91% of them singletons. The sequenced material came from PBMCs. Source of these receptors: a woman aged 25 to 39 in good health and CMV-seronegative.

The rearrangement links TRBV7-9 to TRBJ2-1; possibly TRBD2 for D (6 bases). The CDR3 has 13 amino acids. Trimming removed 3 bases at V and 8 bases at J, with 11 bases between. The germline V gene has CDR1 SEHNR and CDR2 FQNEAQ (reference sequence). The CDR3 is CASSFGGTDEQFF. The CDR3 nucleotides read TGTGCCAGCAGCTTCGGCGGGACCGATGAGCAGTTCTTC.

The chain joins TRBV7-9 to TRBJ2-7; 15 bases are shared with TRBD2. This CDR3 has 16 amino acids. The V segment lost 5 bases and the J segment 5 bases; nucleotides outside the gene matches: 7. Germline V gene lookup returns CDR1 SEHNR and CDR2 FQNEAQ (reference sequence). In DNA, the CDR3 is TGTGCCAGCAGCGACGGACTAGCGGGAGGGCCGGACGAGCAGTACTTC. Translation: CASSDGLAGGPDEQYF.

The chain recombines TRBV9 with TRBJ2-1, with D possibly being TRBD2 (6 bases). Germline CDR1 is SGDLS and CDR2 is YYNGEE. This CDR3 has 14 amino acids. Trimming took 3 bases from V and 7 from J, leaving 14 bases between them. The CDR3 is CASSAGLAWNEQFF. In DNA form, the CDR3 reads TGTGCCAGCAGCGCGGGACTCGCCTGGAATGAGCAGTTCTTC.

This clone was observed a handful of times. This chain links TRBV4-2 with TRBJ2-2; 14 positions match TRBD2. Germline values: CDR1 LGHNA, CDR2 YNFKEQ. This CDR3 is built from 18 residues. J gave up 0 bases and V 1 base, and 1 base lay outside the gene matches. CDR3 sequence (DNA): TGTGCCAGCAGCCAAGGGACTAGCGGGAGGACGAACACCGGGGAGCTGTTTTTT. Encoded protein: CASSQGTSGRTNTGELFF.

This rearrangement joins TRBV25-1 to TRBJ2-7, with 7 nucleotides matching TRBD1. The CDR3 length is 15 residues. V shed 2 bases and J 4 bases; nucleotides not matched to a gene: 8. Germline V lookup: CDR1 MGHDK, CDR2 SYGVNS. Here the CDR3 DNA reads TGTGCCAGCAGTGAAGTCGGACAGGACCGGTACGAGCAGTACTTC. This codes for CASSEVGQDRYEQYF.

This rearrangement joins TRBV13 to TRBJ2-5; 11 nucleotides match TRBD2. Looked up from germline, CDR1 is PRHDT and CDR2 is FYEKMQ (reference sequence). The ends lost 4 bases at V and 2 bases at J; junction bases unmatched: 9. The CDR3 runs 17 residues. The CDR3 nucleotides read TGTGCCAGCAGCTCCATGACTAGCGGGATCCTTCAAGAGACCCAGTACTTC. This codes for CASSSMTSGILQETQYF.

This clone appeared once. The rearrangement links TRBV5-1 to TRBJ2-3, with TRBD2 matching over 7 bases. Germline CDR1 reads SGHRS; CDR2 reads YFSETQ. With V trimmed by 3 bases and J by 4 bases, 5 bases remained unmatched. The CDR3 extends over 14 amino acids. The DNA of the CDR3 is TGCGCCAGCAGCTCCCAGACTAGCTCAGATACGCAGTATTTT. It encodes CASSSQTSSDTQYF. Full variable domain (rest looked up from reference TRBV5-1 and TRBJ2-3): KAGVTQTPRYLIKTRGQQVTLSCSPISGHRSVSWYQQTPGQGLQFLFEYFSETQRNKGNFPGRFSGRQFSNSRSEMNVSTLELGDSALYLCASSSQTSSDTQYFGPGTRLTVL.

The chain has TRBV11-3 and TRBJ1-1; TRBD1 is a possible D gene (5 bases). The CDR3 totals 11 residues. Trimming removed 6 bases from V and 12 bases from J, with 14 bases in between. The V gene's germline CDR1 is SGHNT and CDR2 YENEEA. CDR3 coding DNA: TGTGCCAGCAGTTCGGGACTCCAGCCTTTCTTT. Amino acid sequence: CASSSGLQPFF.

This clone was picked up one time. This chain links TRBV28 with TRBJ2-2; possible D gene TRBD1, 6 bases. Trimming took off 3 bases at V and 5 bases at J, with 10 bases between the two ends. CDR3 length: 14 amino acids. The germline V gene encodes CDR1 MDHEN and CDR2 SYDVKM. The CDR3 nucleotides read TGTGCCAGCAGTTTGGCAGGGACAACCGGGGAGCTGTTTTTT. This gives the protein CASSLAGTTGELFF.

This clone was seen once. The rearrangement joins TRBV4-1 to TRBJ1-1; unclear D gene. V dropped 1 base and J dropped 5 bases, with 14 bases sitting between them. The length of the CDR3 is 15 residues. CDR1 is MGHRA, CDR2 YSYEKL, per germline. This CDR3 is CASSQVGGVETEAFF. In DNA, the CDR3 is TGCGCCAGCAGCCAAGTGGGCGGGGTCGAAACTGAAGCTTTCTTT.